This entry describes one T cell receptor beta chain. No antigen is known for it. The CDR3 is made up of 16 amino acids. Germline assignment: CDR1 SQVTM and CDR2 ANQGSEA. Between the trimmed V and J ends, which lost 6 bases and 0 bases, there was a span of 21 bases. Measured with immunoSEQ multiplex PCR; TCRdb has only the in-frame clones, and not every one. The sample has tens of thousands of clones, approximately 94% seen once. These data are taken from a study of graft-versus-host responses after intestinal transplantation. Study-level findings and limits: Some patients had graft-donor T cell macrochimerism, and their allografts showed high graft-versus-host to host-versus-graft clonal ratios.

Sequenced material: PBMCs, taken 156 days after intestinal transplant. This receptor was identified in a human patient who received an intestinal transplant, so some T cells may come from the graft donor. This chain connects TRBV29-1 to TRBJ2-7; D remains ambiguous. The CDR3 coding sequence is TGCAGCGTGGCGCAGAAAGGATGGGTCTACTCCTACGAGCAGTACTTC. Amino acid sequence: CSVAQKGWVYSYEQYF.